A single sample gave rise to the 30 T cell receptor beta chains below, sequenced in a study of T cell repertoires in cytomegalovirus infection. TCRdb recomputed calls from the reads with MiXCR, one row per CDR3 protein. This sample carries just under 550,000 distinct CDR3 sequences, about 25% of them seen once, and the ten largest clones take around 13%. The sample was PBMCs. The receptors stem from a human donor in good health (CMV status not recorded). Some clones in this sample may be carry-over from other donors' samples.

The rearrangement joins TRBV5-1 to TRBJ2-5; TRBD1 agrees at 7 bases. CDR3 size: 14 residues. Trimming removed 4 bases from V and 3 bases from J; junction bases left unmatched: 6. Per the germline V gene, CDR1 is SGHRS and CDR2 is YFSETQ. CDR3 in DNA: TGCGCCAGCAGCCGAGGACAGGACGAAGAGACCCAGTACTTC. Translation gives CASSRGQDEETQYF.

The chain links TRBV6-5 to TRBJ1-5, with D possibly TRBD1 on 5 matching bases. This CDR3 comprises 14 residues. V was clipped by 3 bases and J by 9 bases, with 15 bases between them. CDR1 and CDR2 (germline): MNHEY, SVGAGI. The CDR3 DNA reads as TGTGCCAGCAGTTATGGAGGGGCCATAGGGCCCCAGCATTTT. As protein: CASSYGGAIGPQHF.

The chain links TRBV7-9 to TRBJ2-3; 7 bases match TRBD1. CDR1 SEHNR and CDR2 FQNEAQ come from the germline V gene (reference sequence). CDR3 length: 18 residues. V was pared by 2 bases and J by 2 bases, with 13 bases of the junction left unmatched. The CDR3 coding sequence is TGTGCCAGCAGCTTAAGGGGGCTGAGGGGGAAGGACACAGATACGCAGTATTTT. Translated, it gives CASSLRGLRGKDTDTQYF.

This clonotype has at least ten counts. The J gene is TRBJ2-3, the V gene TRBV7-2; 14 nucleotides align to TRBD2. There are 16 residues in the CDR3. The V gene end was trimmed by 4 bases and the J gene end by 4 bases; junction bases not matched to a gene: 4. Germline CDR1 reads SGHTA; CDR2 reads FQGNSA. The CDR3 sequence is CASSSRLAGGPDTQYF. For the CDR3, the DNA is TGTGCCAGCAGCTCCAGACTAGCGGGAGGGCCAGATACGCAGTATTTT.

Only a few counts were recorded for this clonotype. The J gene is TRBJ2-7, the V gene TRBV6-2 or TRBV6-3; 9 positions agree with TRBD2. Germline V lookup: CDR1 MNHEY, CDR2 SVGEGT. V gave up 4 bases and J gave up 5 bases; unmatched junction bases: 6. This CDR3 contains 14 residues. This CDR3 reads CASSSIGTSHEQYV. In DNA form, the CDR3 reads TGTGCCAGCAGTTCTATCGGGACTAGCCACGAGCAGTACGTC.

This clonotype was counted only a few times. J is TRBJ2-1 and V is TRBV24-1, with a possible D match to TRBD1 (6 bases). Deletions cut 3 bases from V and 6 bases from J, with 17 bases between. The length of the CDR3 is 16 residues. The germline V gene has CDR1 KGHDR and CDR2 SFDVKD. The CDR3 nucleotides are TGTGCCACCAGTGATCCTCGACAGGCCGGGATCAATGAGCAGTTCTTC. Its translation is CATSDPRQAGINEQFF.

This chain links TRBV4-2 with TRBJ1-2, with D perhaps matching TRBD1 (6 bases). V lost 0 bases, J lost 3 bases, and 14 bases lay in between. Germline assignment: CDR1 LGHNA and CDR2 YNFKEQ. The CDR3 loop spans 16 amino acids. The CDR3 coding sequence is TGTGCCAGCAGCCAAGAGTTGAACAGGGCGGACTATGGCTACACCTTC. Its protein is CASSQELNRADYGYTF.

V and J are TRBV6-2 or TRBV6-3 and TRBJ2-7; D assignment may be TRBD1 or TRBD2 (5 bases each). The CDR3 has 15 amino acids. CDR1 is MNHEY and CDR2 is SVGEGT in the germline V gene. V lost 4 bases, J lost 2 bases, and 15 bases lay in between. The CDR3 region is CASSFTGEGTYEQYF. The CDR3 coding sequence is TGTGCCAGCAGTTTTACAGGAGAGGGGACCTACGAGCAGTACTTC.

This clonotype occurred a few times. This rearrangement joins TRBV12-3 or TRBV12-4 to TRBJ2-3; no clear D gene. The CDR3 loop spans 13 amino acids. The V end was cut by 1 base, the J end by 4 bases, with 6 bases between. CDR3 residues: CASSLGSPDTQYF. The CDR3, as DNA: TGTGCCAGCAGTTTAGGCAGCCCAGATACGCAGTATTTT.

The chain employs TRBV29-1 and TRBJ2-1; tentatively, D is TRBD1 (5 bases). CDR1 is SQVTM, CDR2 ANQGSEA, per germline. Trimming removed 4 bases at V and 10 bases at J, with 14 bases between. The CDR3 is made up of 12 amino acids. The CDR3 DNA reads as TGCAGCGTTGGTCAGGTGACAGCCGAGCAGTTCTTC. Translating gives CSVGQVTAEQFF.

This clonotype was found a few times. J is TRBJ1-5 and V is TRBV10-3; D remains unclear. The germline CDR1 and CDR2 sequences are ENHRY and SYGVKD. The V end was cut by 10 bases, the J end by 0 bases, with 13 bases between. The CDR3 contains 14 residues. This chain's CDR3 is CASRGGDSNQPQHF. The CDR3 DNA reads TGTGCCAGCCGGGGAGGTGATAGCAATCAGCCCCAGCATTTT.

This rearrangement joins TRBV7-2 to TRBJ1-4; 7 nucleotides match TRBD1. V gave up 1 base and J gave up 8 bases; unmatched junction bases: 10. The CDR3 sequence is 16 residues long. Germline V gene sequence: CDR1 SGHTA, CDR2 FQGNSA. The CDR3 DNA reads as TGTGCCAGCAGCTTAGGGGTCGGGCAGGGGGAAGAAAAACTGTTTTTT. This encodes CASSLGVGQGEEKLFF.

This clonotype was observed a single time. The rearrangement uses TRBV11-2 and TRBJ2-1, with D perhaps TRBD2 (6 bases). The V gene's germline CDR1 is SGHAT and CDR2 FQNNGV. The CDR3 consists of 17 residues. V lost 1 base and J 0 bases, leaving 13 bases between the germline ends. CDR3 nucleotide sequence: TGTGCCAGCAGCTTAGTTCCTGGCGGGGCCTCCTACAATGAGCAGTTCTTC. It specifies CASSLVPGGASYNEQFF.

This sequence joins TRBV7-6 and TRBJ1-1, with D possibly matching TRBD1 (6 bases). Between the trimmed V and J ends, which lost 4 bases and 6 bases, there was a span of 18 bases. This CDR3 region has 15 residues. CDR1 is SGHVS, CDR2 FNYEAQ, per germline. This chain's CDR3 is CASSYHDRLGPEAFF. In DNA form, the CDR3 reads TGTGCCAGCAGCTACCACGACAGGCTTGGCCCTGAAGCTTTCTTT.

This clonotype was seen repeatedly, ten times or more. The V and J genes are TRBV7-2 and TRBJ2-3; D may be TRBD2 (7 bases). Looked up from germline, CDR1 is SGHTA and CDR2 is FQGNSA. V was cut by 8 bases and J by 6 bases, with 21 bases left in between. CDR3 length: 15 residues. CDR3 sequence: CASGGGTSKLDTQYF. Written as DNA, the CDR3 is TGTGCCAGCGGGGGGGGGACATCCAAGCTGGATACGCAGTATTTT.

The genes are TRBV11-3 and TRBJ2-2, with D perhaps matching TRBD1 or TRBD2 (5 bases each). Trimming removed 2 bases at V and 2 bases at J, with 9 bases between. Looked up from germline, CDR1 is SGHNT and CDR2 is YENEEA. This CDR3 region has 15 residues. The CDR3 DNA is TGTGCCAGCAGCTTAAGTGGGACCAACACCGGGGAGCTGTTTTTT. Protein sequence: CASSLSGTNTGELFF.

This chain connects TRBV4-3 to TRBJ2-3; D might be TRBD2 (6 bases). V was cut by 0 bases and J by 7 bases, with 17 bases left in between. Germline V lookup: CDR1 LGHNA, CDR2 YSLEER. The CDR3 loop spans 16 amino acids. This chain's CDR3 is CASSQDGYGSRNTQYF. DNA for the CDR3: TGCGCCAGCAGCCAAGATGGTTACGGGAGTAGGAATACGCAGTATTTT.

The J gene is TRBJ1-4, the V gene TRBV6-2 or TRBV6-3; possible D gene TRBD1, 5 bases. CDR1 and CDR2 from the germline V gene are MNHEY and SVGEGT. The V end was cut by 6 bases, the J end by 0 bases, with 14 bases between. The CDR3 loop spans 16 amino acids. The DNA for the CDR3 is TGTGCCAGCAGACCCGGACATGCTGCAACTAATGAAAAACTGTTTTTT. Protein product: CASRPGHAATNEKLFF.

At least ten counts were recorded for this clonotype. This chain connects TRBV28 to TRBJ1-1; 9 bases line up with TRBD1. The CDR3 spans 14 residues. CDR1 is MDHEN, CDR2 SYDVKM, per germline. The trim removed 3 bases at V and 7 bases at J, leaving 6 bases unmatched. DNA of the CDR3: TGTGCCAGCAGTTTCTCCGGGACAGGGTTTGAAGCTTTCTTT. It codes for CASSFSGTGFEAFF.

This clonotype was seen only a few times. The chain combines TRBV12-3 or TRBV12-4 with TRBJ2-7; D gene ambiguous. Deletions cut 3 bases from V and 0 bases from J, with 6 bases between. The CDR3 totals 13 residues. Here the CDR3 reads CASSFGVSYEQYF. In DNA form, the CDR3 reads TGTGCCAGCAGTTTTGGGGTCTCCTACGAGCAGTACTTC.

This clonotype was recorded a few times. The rearrangement uses TRBV28 and TRBJ1-4; a weak D match, TRBD1 (5 bases). V was shortened by 1 base and J by 5 bases, with 8 bases between the two germline ends. The CDR3 sequence is 14 residues long. Germline-derived CDR1 and CDR2 are MDHEN and SYDVKM. CDR3 sequence reads: CASSLSGYNEKLFF. DNA for the CDR3: TGTGCCAGCAGTTTATCAGGGTACAATGAAAAACTGTTTTTT.

This clonotype was counted only a few times. The genes are TRBV11-3 and TRBJ2-3, with D possibly being TRBD1 (6 bases). Trimming removed 1 base at V and 6 bases at J, with 11 bases between. The CDR3 has 14 residues. The germline gives CDR1 SGHNT, CDR2 YENEEA. The CDR3 sequence: CASSLGGPADTQYF. CDR3 DNA: TGTGCCAGCAGCTTAGGGGGGCCAGCGGATACGCAGTATTTT.

This clonotype was picked up a small number of times. The germline gene is not matched at one end of the junction; a read error may be the cause. The chain combines TRBV15 with TRBJ2-1, with TRBD2 identical over 7 bases. Per the germline V gene, CDR1 is LNHNV and CDR2 is YYDKDF (reference sequence). The CDR3 covers 13 residues. Here the CDR3 reads CATSRDSRTSHDF. The CDR3 DNA is TGTGCCACCAGCAGAGATTCGAGGACTAGTCACGACTTC. Supplemented by reference TRBV15 and TRBJ2-1, the full variable domain reads DAMVIQNPRYQVTQFGKPVTLSCSQTLNHNVMYWYQQKSSQAPKLLFHYYDKDFNNEADTPDNFQSRRPNTSFCFLDIRSPGLGDTAMYLCATSRDSRTSHDFGPGTRLTVL.

The chain links TRBV12-3 or TRBV12-4 to TRBJ2-1; D gene unclear. With 2 bases removed from V and 9 bases from J, the gap between germline ends came to 5 bases. The CDR3 has 11 amino acids. CDR3 sequence: CASSLRREQFF. CDR3 DNA: TGTGCCAGCAGTTTACGACGTGAGCAGTTCTTC.

This clonotype was detected many times. The chain joins TRBV7-8 to TRBJ1-1, with a tentative D call TRBD1 (5 bases). V was clipped by 6 bases and J by 2 bases, with 13 bases between them. Per the germline V gene, CDR1 is SGHVS and CDR2 is FQNEAQ. The CDR3 runs 14 residues. The CDR3 loop is CASRRAGDNTEAFF. The CDR3 DNA reads TGTGCCAGCAGAAGAGCGGGGGACAACACTGAAGCTTTCTTT.

The table lists this clonotype with a few counts. The V and J genes are TRBV7-2 and TRBJ1-4, with TRBD1 matching 10 bases. The ends lost 2 bases at V and 10 bases at J; junction bases unmatched: 13. The CDR3 is 17 amino acids. Looked up from germline, CDR1 is SGHTA and CDR2 is FQGNSA. The CDR3 sequence: CASSLTSPGQGVGKLFF. CDR3 coding DNA: TGTGCCAGCAGCTTAACTTCCCCCGGACAGGGGGTGGGAAAACTGTTTTTT.

This clonotype appeared many times. The rearrangement joins TRBV20-1 to TRBJ2-5; TRBD1 agrees at 10 bases. Per the germline V gene, CDR1 is DFQATT and CDR2 is SNEGSKA (reference sequence). With 6 bases clipped from V and 1 base from J, the junction kept 5 bases outside the gene matches. The CDR3 sequence is 14 residues long. The CDR3 region is CSASGQGFQETQYF. Written as DNA, the CDR3 is TGCAGTGCGTCGGGACAGGGGTTCCAAGAGACCCAGTACTTC.

This rearrangement joins TRBV15 to TRBJ2-5; no clear D. The CDR3 extends over 13 amino acids. With 0 bases removed from V and 5 bases from J, the gap between germline ends came to 7 bases. Germline CDR1 is LNHNV and CDR2 is YYDKDF (reference sequence). The CDR3 DNA follows: TGTGCCACCAGCAGAGACCCGCGGGAGACCCAGTACTTC. Residues: CATSRDPRETQYF.

This clonotype was found a few times. J is TRBJ1-5 and V is TRBV28; D uncertain. The CDR3 contains 15 residues. Germline V gene sequence: CDR1 MDHEN, CDR2 SYDVKM. V was cut by 6 bases and J by 6 bases, with 18 bases left in between. The chain's CDR3 is CASSPDDSDFQPQHF. CDR3 nucleotide sequence: TGTGCCAGCAGCCCCGATGACTCCGACTTTCAGCCCCAGCATTTT.

The chain links TRBV12-3 or TRBV12-4 to TRBJ2-2; no clear D gene. The V end was cut by 3 bases, the J end by 5 bases, with 10 bases between. The CDR3 length is 14 residues. The CDR3 is CASSFISATGELFF. As DNA, the CDR3 is TGTGCCAGCAGTTTCATAAGTGCGACCGGGGAGCTGTTTTTT.